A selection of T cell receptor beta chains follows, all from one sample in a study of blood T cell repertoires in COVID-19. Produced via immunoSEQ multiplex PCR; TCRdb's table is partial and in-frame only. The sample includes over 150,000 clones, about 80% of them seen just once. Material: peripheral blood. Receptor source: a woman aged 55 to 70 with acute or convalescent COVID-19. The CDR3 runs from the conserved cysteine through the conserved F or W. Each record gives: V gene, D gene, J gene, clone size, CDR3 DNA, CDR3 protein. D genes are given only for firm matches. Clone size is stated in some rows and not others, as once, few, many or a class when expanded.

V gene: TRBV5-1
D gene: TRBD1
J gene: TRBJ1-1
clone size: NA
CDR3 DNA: TGCGCCAGCAGCTTGGACTCCGGGACAGGGGCTTTGAAGAACACTGAAGCTTTCTTT
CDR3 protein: CASSLDSGTGALKNTEAFF

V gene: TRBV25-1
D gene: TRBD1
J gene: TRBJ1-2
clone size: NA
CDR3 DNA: TGTGCCAGCAGTGAACAGACAGGGGGCGAGCCTACGCATGGCTACACCTTC
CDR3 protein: CASSEQTGGEPTHGYTF

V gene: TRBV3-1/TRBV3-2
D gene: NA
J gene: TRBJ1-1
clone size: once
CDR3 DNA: TGTGCCAGCAGCCCGTGGGGCAGGGGAAACACTGAAGCTTTCTTT
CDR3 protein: CASSPWGRGNTEAFF

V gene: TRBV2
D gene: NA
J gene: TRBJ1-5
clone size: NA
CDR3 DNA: TGTGCCAGCAGGGGTCCGGGGGGGATTCAGCCCCAGCATTTT
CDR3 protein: CASRGPGGIQPQHF

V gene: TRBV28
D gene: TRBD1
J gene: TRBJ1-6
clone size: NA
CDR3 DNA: TGTGCCAGCAGTTTAGCAACCGGGACAGGGCAAAATTCACCCCTCCACTTT
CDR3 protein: CASSLATGTGQNSPLHF

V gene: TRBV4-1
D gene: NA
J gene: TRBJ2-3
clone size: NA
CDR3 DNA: TGCGCCAGCAGCCAAGATCTCTCCACTACCCCCCCCGGAGATACGCAGTATTTT
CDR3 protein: CASSQDLSTTPPGDTQYF

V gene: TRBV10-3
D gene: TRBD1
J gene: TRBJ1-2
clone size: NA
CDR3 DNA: TGTGCCATCAGCGGGACAGGGGAATATGGCTACACCTTC
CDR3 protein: CAISGTGEYGYTF

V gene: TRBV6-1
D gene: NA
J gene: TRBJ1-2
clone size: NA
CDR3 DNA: TGTGCCAGCAGTGAACGGGGGGCGTTCTTTGGCTACACCTTC
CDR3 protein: CASSERGAFFGYTF

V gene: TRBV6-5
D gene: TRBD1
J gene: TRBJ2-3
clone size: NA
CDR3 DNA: TGTGCCAGCAGCGTGACAGGGAGTAGCACAGATACGCAGTATTTT
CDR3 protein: CASSVTGSSTDTQYF

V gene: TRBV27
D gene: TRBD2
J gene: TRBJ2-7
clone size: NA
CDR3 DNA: TGTGCCAGCAGTTCCACTAGCGGGGCTTCCTACGAGCAGTACTTC
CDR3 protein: CASSSTSGASYEQYF

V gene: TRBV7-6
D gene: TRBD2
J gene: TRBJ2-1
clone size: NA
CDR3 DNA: TGTGCCAGCAGCTTAGAGCTCTGGCCTAGCGGGGGGAAAAGCTCCTACAATGAGCAGTTCTTC
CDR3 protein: CASSLELWPSGGKSSYNEQFF

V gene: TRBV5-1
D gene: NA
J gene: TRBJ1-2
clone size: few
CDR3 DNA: TGCGCCAGCAGCGGGGGACACGCCGCTAACTATGGCTACACCTTC
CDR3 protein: CASSGGHAANYGYTF

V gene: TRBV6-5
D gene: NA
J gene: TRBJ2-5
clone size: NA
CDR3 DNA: TGTGCCAGCAGTTCCCACACCGAAGAGACCCAGTACTTC
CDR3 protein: CASSSHTEETQYF

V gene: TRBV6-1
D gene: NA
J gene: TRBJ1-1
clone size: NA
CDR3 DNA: TGTGCCAGCAGTGACAGGCAGAACACTGAAGCTTTCTTT
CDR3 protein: CASSDRQNTEAFF

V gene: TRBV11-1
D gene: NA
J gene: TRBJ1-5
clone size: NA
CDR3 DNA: TGTGCCAGCAGCTTAGCGGAGAATCAGCCCCAGCATTTT
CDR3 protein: CASSLAENQPQHF

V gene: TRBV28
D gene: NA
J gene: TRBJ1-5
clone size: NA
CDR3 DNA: TGTGCCAGCATCCCGAACGCGGGGGTTAGGCAGCCCCAGCATTTT
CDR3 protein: CASIPNAGVRQPQHF

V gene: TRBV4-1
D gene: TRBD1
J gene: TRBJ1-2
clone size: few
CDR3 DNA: TGCGCCAGCAGCCCACCGGGACAGACCTATGGCTACACCTTC
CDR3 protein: CASSPPGQTYGYTF

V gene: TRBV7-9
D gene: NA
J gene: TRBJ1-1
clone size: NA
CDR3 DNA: TGTGCCAGCAGCTTTCAGGAGCGGACTGAAGCTTTCTTT
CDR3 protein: CASSFQERTEAFF

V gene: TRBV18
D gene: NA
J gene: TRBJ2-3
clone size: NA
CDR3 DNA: TGTGCCAGCTCCCCAACCGCTACCTCAGATACGCAGTATTTT
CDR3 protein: CASSPTATSDTQYF

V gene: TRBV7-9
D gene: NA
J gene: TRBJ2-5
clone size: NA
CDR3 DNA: TGTGCCAGCAGCTCGTCGGGGGACCTAGAGACCCAGTACTTC
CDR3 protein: CASSSSGDLETQYF

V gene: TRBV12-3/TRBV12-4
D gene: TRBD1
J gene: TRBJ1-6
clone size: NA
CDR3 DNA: TGTGCCAGCAGTACAGGGGGGGCATCACCCCTCCACTTT
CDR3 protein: CASSTGGASPLHF

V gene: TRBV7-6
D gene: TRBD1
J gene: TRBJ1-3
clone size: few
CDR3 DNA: TGTGCCAGCAGCCCCGGGACAGCTGGAAACACCATATATTTT
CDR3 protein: CASSPGTAGNTIYF

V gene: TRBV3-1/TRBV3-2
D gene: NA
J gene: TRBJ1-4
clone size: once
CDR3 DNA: TGTGCCAGCAGCCGACAGGAAAATGAAAAACTGTTTTTT
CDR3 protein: CASSRQENEKLFF

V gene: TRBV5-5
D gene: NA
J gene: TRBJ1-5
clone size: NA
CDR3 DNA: TGTGCCAGCAGCTGGTGGCCCGGGGAGGGTCAGCCCCAGCATTTT
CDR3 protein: CASSWWPGEGQPQHF

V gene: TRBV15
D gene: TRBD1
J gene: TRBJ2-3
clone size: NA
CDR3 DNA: TGTGCCACCAGCGACAGGGGGTGGTCAGATACGCAGTATTTT
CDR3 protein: CATSDRGWSDTQYF

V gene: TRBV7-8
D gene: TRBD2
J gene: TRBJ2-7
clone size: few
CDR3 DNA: TGTGCCAGCAGCTTAGGACTAGCGGGGACCCCTGTTCCTTACGAGCAGTACTTC
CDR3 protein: CASSLGLAGTPVPYEQYF

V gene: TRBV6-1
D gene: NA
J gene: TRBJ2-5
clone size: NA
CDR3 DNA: TGTGCCAGCAGTGATCGGTTTAGACAGAGCCAAGAGACCCAGTACTTC
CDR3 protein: CASSDRFRQSQETQYF

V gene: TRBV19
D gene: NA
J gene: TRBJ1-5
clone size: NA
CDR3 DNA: TGTGCCAGTAGTATACAGGGGATATATAGCAATCAGCCCCAGCATTTT
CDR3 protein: CASSIQGIYSNQPQHF

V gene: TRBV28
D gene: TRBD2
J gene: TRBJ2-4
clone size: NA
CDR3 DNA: TGTGCCAGCAGTCCCCTAGCGGGGGGGACCAAAAACATTCAGTACTTC
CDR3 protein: CASSPLAGGTKNIQYF

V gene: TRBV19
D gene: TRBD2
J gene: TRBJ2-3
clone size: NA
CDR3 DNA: TGTGCCAGTAGTCCGGGACTAGCGGGGGTAGATACGCAGTATTTT
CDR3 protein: CASSPGLAGVDTQYF

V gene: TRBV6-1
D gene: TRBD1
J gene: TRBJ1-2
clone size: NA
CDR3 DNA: TGTGCCAGCAGTGAAGTGGAGGGACAGACCTACACCTTC
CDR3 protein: CASSEVEGQTYTF

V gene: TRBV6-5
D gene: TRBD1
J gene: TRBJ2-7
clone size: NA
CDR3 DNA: TGTGCCAGCAGTTCCCGACAGGGGGAGGACGAGCAGTACTTC
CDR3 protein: CASSSRQGEDEQYF

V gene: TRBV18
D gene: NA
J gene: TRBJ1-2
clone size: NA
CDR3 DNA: TGTGCCAGCTCACTCAAAATGCAGGGAAATGGCTACACCTTC
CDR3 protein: CASSLKMQGNGYTF

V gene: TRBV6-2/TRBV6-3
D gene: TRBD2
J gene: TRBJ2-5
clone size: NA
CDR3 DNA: TGTGCCAGCAGCCCCAGGACTAGCGGGGGGCGGAAGGGAGAGACCCAGTACTTC
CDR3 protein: CASSPRTSGGRKGETQYF

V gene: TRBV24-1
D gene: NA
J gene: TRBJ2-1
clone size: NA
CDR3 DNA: TGTGCCACCAGTGACGAGACAGCCTACAATGAGCAGTTCTTC
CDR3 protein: CATSDETAYNEQFF

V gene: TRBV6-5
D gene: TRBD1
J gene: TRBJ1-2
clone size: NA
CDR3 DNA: TGTGCCAGCAGTTCCGCGGGACAGGTATCTGGCTACACCTTC
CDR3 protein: CASSSAGQVSGYTF

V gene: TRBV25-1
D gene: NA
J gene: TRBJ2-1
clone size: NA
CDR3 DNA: TGTGCCAGCAGTGAATTTCCATCCTACAATGAGCAGTTCTTC
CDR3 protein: CASSEFPSYNEQFF

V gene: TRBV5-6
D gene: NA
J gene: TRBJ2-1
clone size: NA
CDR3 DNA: TGTGCCAGCAGCTTGGGCAGGGGATCTAGCAATGAGCAGTTCTTC
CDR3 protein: CASSLGRGSSNEQFF

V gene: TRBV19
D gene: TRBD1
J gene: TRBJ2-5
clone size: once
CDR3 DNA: TGTGCCAGTAGCAAAGGACAGGGGGTAGAGACCCAGTACTTC
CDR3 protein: CASSKGQGVETQYF

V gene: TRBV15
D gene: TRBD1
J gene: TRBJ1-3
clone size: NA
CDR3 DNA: TGTGCCACCAGCAGGGCATTTTGGGCAGGGGGCTACTCTGGAAACACCATATATTTT
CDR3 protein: CATSRAFWAGGYSGNTIYF

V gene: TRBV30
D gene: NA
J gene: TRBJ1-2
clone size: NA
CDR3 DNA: TGTGCCTGGAGTGTTGCGGGGCCCTGGGGCTACACCTTC
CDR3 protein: CAWSVAGPWGYTF

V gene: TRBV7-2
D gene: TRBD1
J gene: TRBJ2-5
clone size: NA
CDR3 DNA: TGTGCCAGCAGCCCAATGGCAGGGGGCGAGACCCAGTACTTC
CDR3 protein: CASSPMAGGETQYF

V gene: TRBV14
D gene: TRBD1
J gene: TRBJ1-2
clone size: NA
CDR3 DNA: TGTGCCAGCAGCCCGACAGGGATCGGCTATGGCTACACCTTC
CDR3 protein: CASSPTGIGYGYTF

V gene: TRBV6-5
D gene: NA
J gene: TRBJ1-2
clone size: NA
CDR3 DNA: TGTGCCAGCAGTTACGAGGGCAGGGAGGATTTAAGCGGCTACACCTTC
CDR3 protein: CASSYEGREDLSGYTF

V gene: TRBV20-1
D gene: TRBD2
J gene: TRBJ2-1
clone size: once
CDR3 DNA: TGCAGTGCTAGTGTGGCGGGGGGTGGTATTTTCAATGAGCAGTTCTTC
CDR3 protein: CSASVAGGGIFNEQFF

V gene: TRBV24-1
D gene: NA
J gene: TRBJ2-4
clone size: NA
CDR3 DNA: TGTGCCACCATTAGTCCGCTCGCCTCTAAAAACATTCAGTACTTC
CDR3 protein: CATISPLASKNIQYF

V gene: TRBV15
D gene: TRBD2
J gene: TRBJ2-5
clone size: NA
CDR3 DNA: TGTGCCACTGCGGCTAGCGGACTTCAAGAGACCCAGTACTTC
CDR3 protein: CATAASGLQETQYF

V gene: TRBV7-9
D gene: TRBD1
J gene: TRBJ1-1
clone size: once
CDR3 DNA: TGTGCCAGCAGCCCGGACAGGAGGGCTTTCTTT
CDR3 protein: CASSPDRRAFF